The 30 T cell receptor beta chains below come from one sample, sequenced in a study of blood T cell repertoires in COVID-19. Profiled with immunoSEQ multiplex PCR; TCRdb holds only in-frame clones, not every one. The data show 150,000 to 200,000 clones, approximately 80% seen once. Sequenced material: PBMCs or T cells enriched from blood (not recorded which). The origin of the receptors is a man aged 35 to 55 who had recovered from COVID-19.

This sequence joins TRBV7-9 and TRBJ2-1, with D possibly matching TRBD2 (6 bases). With 6 bases removed from V and 15 bases from J, the gap between germline ends came to 24 bases. The CDR3 runs 14 residues. Germline V lookup: CDR1 SEHNR, CDR2 FQNEAQ (reference sequence). CDR3 coding DNA: TGTGCCAGCAGAGCTACAGCTACCCGGGAGAAGTGGTTCTTC. It yields the protein CASRATATREKWFF. The full variable domain, with the rest looked up from reference TRBV7-9 and TRBJ2-1, is DTGVSQNPRHKITKRGQNVTFRCDPISEHNRLYWYRQTLGQGPEFLTYFQNEAQLEKSRLLSDRFSAERPKGSFSTLEIQRTEQGDSAMYLCASRATATREKWFFGPGTRLTVL.

The genes are TRBV6-2 or TRBV6-3 and TRBJ1-6, with TRBD1 matching over 9 bases. The CDR3 extends over 15 amino acids. V lost 4 bases to trimming and J lost 7 bases; unmatched junction nucleotides: 5. The germline gives CDR1 MNHEY, CDR2 SVGEGT. The CDR3 bases are TGTGCCAGCAGTTCGCCGGACAGGGGAAATTCACCCCTCCACTTT. This encodes CASSSPDRGNSPLHF.

This sequence joins TRBV21-1 and TRBJ2-3; TRBD2, the table's D call, lacks a check against the DNA. TRBV21-1 is described as a pseudogene. The CDR3 sequence is 18 residues long. The CDR3 DNA reads TGTGCCAGCAGCCTAAGGGGGGGAGGACTAGGAAGCACAGATACGCAGTATTTT. This gives the protein CASSLRGGGLGSTDTQYF.

J is TRBJ1-1 and V is TRBV13; the match to TRBD1 covers 7 bases. The V gene's germline CDR1 is PRHDT and CDR2 FYEKMQ (reference sequence). V shed 5 bases, J shed 2 bases, and the junction held 5 bases outside the gene matches. This CDR3 comprises 14 residues. The CDR3 loop reads CASSPRQGNTEAFF. For the CDR3, the DNA is TGTGCCAGCAGCCCCCGACAGGGTAACACTGAAGCTTTCTTT.

CDR3 nucleotide sequence: TGTGCCAGCAGCGGGGGGAGCCGCTCCTACGAGCAGTACGTC. It codes for CASSGGSRSYEQYV. The V and J genes are TRBV11-2 and TRBJ2-7, with D possibly being TRBD2 (6 bases). The V end was cut by 5 bases, the J end by 0 bases, with 11 bases between. The germline V gene encodes CDR1 SGHAT and CDR2 FQNNGV. The CDR3 has 14 residues.

This sequence joins TRBV2 and TRBJ1-5; TRBD1 agrees at 11 bases. CDR3 length: 13 amino acids. CDR1 is SNHLY, CDR2 FYNNEI, per germline. With V trimmed by 8 bases and J by 9 bases, 6 bases remained unmatched. This CDR3 is CASRDRGVLPQHF. The CDR3 DNA follows: TGTGCCAGCCGGGACAGGGGGGTTCTGCCCCAGCATTTT. The variable domain in full, completed from reference TRBV2 and TRBJ1-5, reads EPEVTQTPSHQVTQMGQEVILRCVPISNHLYFYWYRQILGQKVEFLVSFYNNEISEKSEIFDDQFSVERPDGSNFTLKIRSTKLEDSAMYFCASRDRGVLPQHFGDGTRLSIL.

CDR3 protein: CASSLLAGGTDTQYF. The CDR3 nucleotides read TGTGCCAGCAGCTTACTAGCGGGGGGCACAGATACGCAGTATTTT. V is TRBV11-3 and J is TRBJ2-3; 10 bases are a match to TRBD2. Germline V CDR1 and CDR2: SGHNT, YENEEA. This CDR3 is 15 amino acids long. J was trimmed by 1 base and V by 2 bases; bases with no gene match: 0.

The V call is TRBV19, the J call TRBJ1-3, with 7 bases lining up with TRBD1. Germline V gene data show CDR1 as LNHDA and CDR2 as SQIVND (reference sequence). This CDR3 is built from 18 residues. The V gene end was trimmed by 8 bases and the J gene end by 0 bases; junction bases not matched to a gene: 16. The chain's CDR3 is CASEGEKGAYGSGNTIYF. The DNA for the CDR3 is TGTGCCAGTGAAGGCGAAAAGGGGGCGTACGGCTCTGGAAACACCATATATTTT.

This clone was seen a single time. The V call is TRBV24-1, the J call TRBJ2-3, with 8 bases fitting TRBD2. Trimming at V came to 4 bases and at J to 5 bases, leaving 10 bases not matched to a gene. Per the germline V gene, CDR1 is KGHDR and CDR2 is SFDVKD. CDR3 length: 16 residues. CDR3 sequence (DNA): TGTGCCACCAGTGAATCTAAAGCGGGGGTGGGAGATACGCAGTATTTT. It yields the protein CATSESKAGVGDTQYF.

This clone was observed many times. The chain has TRBV12-5 and TRBJ1-6; 8 bases are shared with TRBD1. V gave up 0 bases and J gave up 9 bases; unmatched junction bases: 4. The length of the CDR3 is 15 residues. Germline CDR1 LGHNT, CDR2 FRNRAP. CDR3 nucleotides: TGTGCTAGTGGTTTGGTGAGGACAGGGTCTTCACCCCTCCACTTT. Protein product: CASGLVRTGSSPLHF.

V is TRBV4-2 and J is TRBJ1-2; TRBD1 is a possible D gene (6 bases). The CDR3 runs to 14 residues. Per germline, CDR1 LGHNA and CDR2 YNFKEQ. V was shortened by 6 bases and J by 7 bases, with 18 bases between the two germline ends. The CDR3 sequence is CASRDHTGLAGYTF. The CDR3 nucleotides are TGTGCCAGCAGGGACCATACAGGGTTGGCTGGCTACACCTTC.

The V gene is TRBV13, the J gene TRBJ2-3, with 7 bases lining up with TRBD1. This CDR3 is built from 14 residues. Looked up from germline, CDR1 is PRHDT and CDR2 is FYEKMQ (reference sequence). Unmatched junction bases numbered 5, after V lost 4 bases and J lost 4 bases. CDR3 residues: CASSYEGAADTQYF. The CDR3 bases are TGTGCCAGCAGCTACGAGGGGGCCGCAGATACGCAGTATTTT.

This chain joins TRBV10-3 and TRBJ2-5; the D is unclear. Trimming shortened V by 2 bases and J by 3 bases, and 16 bases separated the two germline ends. The CDR3 has 16 amino acids. From germline, CDR1 is ENHRY and CDR2 SYGVKD. The CDR3 nucleotides are TGTGCCATCAGTGAGCCCCCCCATAGACGGGAAGAGACCCAGTACTTC. Protein: CAISEPPHRREETQYF.

This chain links TRBV30 with TRBJ1-2, with unresolved D. The V end lost 4 bases, the J end lost 11 bases, and 20 bases lay between the germline ends. The CDR3 extends over 13 amino acids. Looked up from germline, CDR1 is GTSNPN and CDR2 is SVGIG (reference sequence). The CDR3 spells CAWTSEARTRYTF. The CDR3 DNA sequence: TGTGCCTGGACGTCCGAGGCCCGAACCCGATACACCTTC.

This clone appeared a few times. The genes are TRBV30 and TRBJ1-2; 8 nucleotides match TRBD1. V shed 8 bases, J shed 8 bases, and the junction held 10 bases outside the gene matches. The germline CDR1 and CDR2 sequences are GTSNPN and SVGIG (reference sequence). The CDR3 contains 12 residues. The CDR3 is CASRQGPSGYTF. DNA of the CDR3: TGTGCCAGCAGACAGGGGCCGTCAGGCTACACCTTC. Combining the CDR3 with reference TRBV30 and TRBJ1-2 gives the whole variable domain SQTIHQWPATLVQPVGSPLSLECTVEGTSNPNLYWYRQAAGRGLQLLFYSVGIGQISSEVPQNLSASRPQDRQFILSSKKLLLSDSGFYLCASRQGPSGYTFGSGTRLTVV.

This clone was detected only once. V is TRBV9 and J is TRBJ2-2, with 8 bases aligning to TRBD2. The J segment lost 2 bases and the V segment lost 1 base, leaving 4 bases of the junction unmatched. The CDR3 consists of 16 residues. The germline V gene encodes CDR1 SGDLS and CDR2 YYNGEE. The CDR3 sequence: CASSVTSGFNTGELFF. CDR3 nucleotide sequence: TGTGCCAGCAGCGTAACTAGCGGTTTCAACACCGGGGAGCTGTTTTTT.

This sequence joins TRBV7-3 and TRBJ2-7, with 9 bases that match TRBD1. Germline trimming cut 3 bases from V and 2 bases from J; bases unmatched to any gene: 2. The CDR3 runs to 14 residues. Per germline, CDR1 SGHTA and CDR2 FQGTGA. DNA of the CDR3: TGTGCCAGCAGCTTGGACAGGGGTCCCTACGAGCAGTACTTC. Translating gives CASSLDRGPYEQYF.

Regarding this clone: This specimen includes other DNA sequences encoding the same CDR3. This sequence joins TRBV18 and TRBJ1-1; 8 bases match TRBD1. V gave up 3 bases and J gave up 1 base; unmatched junction bases: 1. The CDR3 is 14 residues long. The germline V gene has CDR1 KGHSH and CDR2 LQKENI. Here the CDR3 DNA reads TGTGCCAGCTCACCTACAGGGGGGAACACTGAAGCTTTCTTT. Protein sequence: CASSPTGGNTEAFF.

The chain has TRBV30 and TRBJ1-2; possibly TRBD1 for D (6 bases). The length of the CDR3 is 12 residues. Germline CDR1 is GTSNPN and CDR2 is SVGIG (reference sequence). The V end was cut by 7 bases, the J end by 8 bases, with 17 bases between. In nucleotides, the CDR3 is TGTGCCTTTACTACAGGGTCTCGCGGCTACACCTTC. Translation gives CAFTTGSRGYTF. Full variable domain (rest looked up from reference TRBV30 and TRBJ1-2): SQTIHQWPATLVQPVGSPLSLECTVEGTSNPNLYWYRQAAGRGLQLLFYSVGIGQISSEVPQNLSASRPQDRQFILSSKKLLLSDSGFYLCAFTTGSRGYTFGSGTRLTVV.

Concerning this clone itself: This CDR3 is also generated by other DNA sequences in the sample. The chain carries TRBV18 and TRBJ2-2; D possibly corresponds to TRBD1 (6 bases). In germline, CDR1 is KGHSH, CDR2 LQKENI. Between the trimmed V and J ends, which lost 3 bases and 0 bases, there was a span of 11 bases. This CDR3 region has 16 residues. The CDR3 region is CASSPTRTANTGELFF. CDR3 nucleotides: TGTGCCAGCTCACCGACGAGGACAGCGAACACCGGGGAGCTGTTTTTT.

The J gene is TRBJ2-2, the V gene TRBV7-2, with 8 positions matching TRBD2. V lost 4 bases to trimming and J lost 5 bases; unmatched junction nucleotides: 6. This CDR3 is 15 amino acids long. Germline V gene data show CDR1 as SGHTA and CDR2 as FQGNSA. CDR3 residues: CASSYRRGVTGELFF. The CDR3, as DNA: TGTGCCAGCAGCTACAGGCGGGGGGTGACCGGGGAGCTGTTTTTT.

This clone has a single count. The rearrangement links TRBV5-6 to TRBJ1-5; D gene uncertain. Looked up from germline, CDR1 is SGHDT and CDR2 is YYEEEE. V dropped 6 bases and J dropped 2 bases, with 18 bases sitting between them. This CDR3 has 16 residues. The CDR3 nucleotides read TGTGCCAGCACTTCAGGAGGGCCCGTTGGCAATCAGCCCCAGCATTTT. Translation: CASTSGGPVGNQPQHF.

This rearrangement joins TRBV30 to TRBJ2-1, with D possibly TRBD1 on 5 matching bases. V shed 1 base and J shed 3 bases, with 10 bases lying between them. The CDR3 runs to 14 residues. Germline V gene lookup returns CDR1 GTSNPN and CDR2 SVGIG (reference sequence). The CDR3 loop is CAWSAWGYYNEQFF. CDR3 bases: TGTGCCTGGAGTGCCTGGGGCTACTACAATGAGCAGTTCTTC.

V is TRBV5-5 and J is TRBJ1-4; D is uncertain. Germline V gene sequence: CDR1 SGHKS, CDR2 YYEKEE (reference sequence). This CDR3 region has 14 residues. With 1 base removed from V and 5 bases from J, the gap between germline ends came to 9 bases. This CDR3 reads CASSLQVLNEKLFF. The DNA of the CDR3 is TGTGCCAGCAGCTTGCAGGTGTTGAATGAAAAACTGTTTTTT.

The V gene is TRBV2, the J gene TRBJ2-5, with 12 positions matching TRBD2. The CDR3 is 14 residues long. V dropped 8 bases and J dropped 9; count of bases not matched to a gene: 10. The germline V gene encodes CDR1 SNHLY and CDR2 FYNNEI. CDR3 sequence (DNA): TGTGCCAGCGGTCGGACTAGCGGGGTTTTTTCCCAGTACTTC. Translated: CASGRTSGVFSQYF. Variable domain in full (rest from reference TRBV2 and TRBJ2-5): EPEVTQTPSHQVTQMGQEVILRCVPISNHLYFYWYRQILGQKVEFLVSFYNNEISEKSEIFDDQFSVERPDGSNFTLKIRSTKLEDSAMYFCASGRTSGVFSQYFGPGTRLLVL.

The gene calls are TRBV5-1 and TRBJ2-5, with 7 bases aligning to TRBD2. V shed 1 base, J shed 2 bases, and the junction held 5 bases outside the gene matches. From germline, CDR1 is SGHRS and CDR2 YFSETQ. This CDR3 has 15 residues. The CDR3 here is CASSLTGGVQETQYF. The CDR3 nucleotides read TGCGCCAGCAGCTTGACTGGGGGGGTTCAAGAGACCCAGTACTTC.

The chain is built from TRBV6-5 and TRBJ2-7; TRBD2 might be the D (5 bases). The CDR3 has 11 amino acids. Germline CDR1 is MNHEY and CDR2 is SVGAGI. V lost 9 bases to trimming and J lost 7 bases, with 13 bases between them. CDR3 DNA sequence: TGTGCCAGAGAGGACGGGGAGGAGCAGTACTTC. This encodes CAREDGEEQYF.

The chain combines TRBV5-1 with TRBJ1-4, with 8 bases aligning to TRBD1. This CDR3 is built from 16 residues. The junction had 8 bases not matched to a gene; V was cut back by 4 bases and J by 3 bases. Germline-derived CDR1 and CDR2 are SGHRS and YFSETQ. The CDR3 reads CASSRSRQGPNEKLFF. CDR3 coding DNA: TGCGCCAGCAGCCGATCGCGACAGGGGCCTAATGAAAAACTGTTTTTT.

This clone was counted a single time. The gene calls are TRBV11-2 and TRBJ2-2; TRBD1 matches 11 bases. The CDR3 consists of 17 residues. The junction had 17 bases not matched to a gene; V was cut back by 4 bases and J by 13 bases. Per germline, CDR1 SGHAT and CDR2 FQNNGV. The CDR3 spells CASSYGSGTGGRQGLFF. The CDR3 bases are TGTGCCAGCAGCTACGGATCGGGGACAGGGGGTCGTCAAGGGCTGTTTTTT.

The rearrangement uses TRBV4-1 and TRBJ1-2, with a possible D match to TRBD1 (5 bases). CDR3 length: 15 amino acids. V lost 4 bases and J 2 bases, leaving 14 bases between the germline ends. The germline gives CDR1 MGHRA, CDR2 YSYEKL. The CDR3 DNA reads as TGCGCCAGCAGCCGTGAACCGACAGTGAACTATGGCTACACCTTC. As protein: CASSREPTVNYGYTF.